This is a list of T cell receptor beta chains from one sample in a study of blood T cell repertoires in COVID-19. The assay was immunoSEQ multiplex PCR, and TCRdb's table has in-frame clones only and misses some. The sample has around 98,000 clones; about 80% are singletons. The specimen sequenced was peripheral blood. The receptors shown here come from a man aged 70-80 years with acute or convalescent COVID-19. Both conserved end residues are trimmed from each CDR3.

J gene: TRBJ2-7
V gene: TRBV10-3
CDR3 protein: AISAHPRQVPEQY

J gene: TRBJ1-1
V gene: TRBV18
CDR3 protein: ASSPPQTGVTEAF

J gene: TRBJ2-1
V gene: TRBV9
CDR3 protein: ASSVGRNEQF

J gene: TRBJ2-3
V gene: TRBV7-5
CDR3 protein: ARSRDSSAADTQY

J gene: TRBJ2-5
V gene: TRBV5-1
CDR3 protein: ASSSGSALKTQY

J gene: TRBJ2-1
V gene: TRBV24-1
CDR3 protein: ATSVTSYNEQF

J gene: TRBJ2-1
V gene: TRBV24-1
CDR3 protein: ATSDLGTGRRYEQF

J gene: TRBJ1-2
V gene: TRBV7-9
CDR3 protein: ASSPDSTGYT

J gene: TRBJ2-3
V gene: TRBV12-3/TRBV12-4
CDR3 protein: ARRNTQY

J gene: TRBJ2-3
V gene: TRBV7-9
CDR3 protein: AGVQGEDTQY

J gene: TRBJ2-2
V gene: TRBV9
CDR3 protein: ASSARPTGFGELF

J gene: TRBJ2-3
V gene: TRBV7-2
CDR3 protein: ASSPGSIGTDTQY

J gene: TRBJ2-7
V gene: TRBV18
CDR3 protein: ASSPRDEQY

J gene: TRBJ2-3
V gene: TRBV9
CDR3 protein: ASSVTPPSTGRTDTQY

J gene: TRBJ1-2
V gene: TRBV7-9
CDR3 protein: ASSGRRGASGYT

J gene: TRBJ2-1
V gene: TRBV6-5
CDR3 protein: ASSYRQGELNEQF

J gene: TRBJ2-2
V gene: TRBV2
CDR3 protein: ASSEQGLAGELF

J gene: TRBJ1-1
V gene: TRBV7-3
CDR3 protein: ASSRGGPREGEAF

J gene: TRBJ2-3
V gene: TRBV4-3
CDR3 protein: ASSQAWAGQGTDTQY

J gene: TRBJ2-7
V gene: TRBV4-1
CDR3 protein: ASSQDGGGRALGEQY

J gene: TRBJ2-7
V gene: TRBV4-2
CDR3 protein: ASSQEGLVAEQY

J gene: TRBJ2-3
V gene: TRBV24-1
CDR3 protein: ASGTGGRTDTQY

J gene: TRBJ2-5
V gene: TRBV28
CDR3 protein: ASSHQIQETQY

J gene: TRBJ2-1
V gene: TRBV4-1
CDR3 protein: ASSTSREGARNEQF

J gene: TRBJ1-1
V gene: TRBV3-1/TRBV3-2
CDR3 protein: ASSRGEGTEAF

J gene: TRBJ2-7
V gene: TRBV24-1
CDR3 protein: ATQRGTYEQY

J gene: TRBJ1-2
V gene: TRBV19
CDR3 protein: ASSTDRVGYGYT

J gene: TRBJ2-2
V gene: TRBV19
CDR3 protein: ASHNAGTGHTGELF

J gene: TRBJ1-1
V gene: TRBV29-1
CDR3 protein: SGDPRGMNTEAF

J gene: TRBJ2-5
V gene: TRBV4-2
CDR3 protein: ASSQGSSASRD

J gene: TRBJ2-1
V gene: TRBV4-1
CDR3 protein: ASSQDPLGAHNEQF

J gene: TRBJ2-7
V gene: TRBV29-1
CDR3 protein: SVGQGRSEQY

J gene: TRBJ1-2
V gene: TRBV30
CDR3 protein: AWRKGGQDYGYT

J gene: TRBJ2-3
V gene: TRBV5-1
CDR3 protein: ASSLAGSDTQY

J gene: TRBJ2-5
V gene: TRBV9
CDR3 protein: ASSARAGGLETQY

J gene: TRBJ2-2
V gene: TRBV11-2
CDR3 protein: ASSLEPGGTGELF

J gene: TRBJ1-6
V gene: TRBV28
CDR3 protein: ASSPDRGRPDSYNSPLH

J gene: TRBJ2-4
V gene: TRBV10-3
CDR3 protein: ASLRGEGGIQY

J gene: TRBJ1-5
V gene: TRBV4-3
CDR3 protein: ASSQDSGGNQPQH

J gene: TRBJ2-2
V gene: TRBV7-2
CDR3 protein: ASSLTGGLGELF

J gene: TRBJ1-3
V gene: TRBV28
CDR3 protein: ASSFGTGDTIY

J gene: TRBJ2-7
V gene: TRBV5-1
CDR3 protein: ASSPGDRGVFQY

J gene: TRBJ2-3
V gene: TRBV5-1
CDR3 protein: ASLKADTQY

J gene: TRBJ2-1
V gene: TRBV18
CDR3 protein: ASSNDRTISLV

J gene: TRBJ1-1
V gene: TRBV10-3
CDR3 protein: AISPGQGWNTEAF

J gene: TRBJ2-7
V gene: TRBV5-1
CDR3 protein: ASSGLDRGDYEQY

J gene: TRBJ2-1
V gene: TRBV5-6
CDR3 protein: ASNLVGTGVINEQF

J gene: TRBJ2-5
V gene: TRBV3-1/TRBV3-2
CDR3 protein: ASSQFPTGGAQTQY

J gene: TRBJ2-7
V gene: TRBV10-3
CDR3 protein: AISEARAGTYEQY

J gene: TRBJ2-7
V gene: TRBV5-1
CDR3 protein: ASSLAVGGYEQY

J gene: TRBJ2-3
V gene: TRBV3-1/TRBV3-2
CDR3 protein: ASSQAYTDTQY

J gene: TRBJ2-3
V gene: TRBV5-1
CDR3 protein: ASSLSSGGSTDTQY

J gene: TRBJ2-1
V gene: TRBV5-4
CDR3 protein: ASSPPRRGNEQF

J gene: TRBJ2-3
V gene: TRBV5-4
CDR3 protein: ASSSSGQGGITQY

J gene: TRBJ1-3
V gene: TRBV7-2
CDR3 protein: ASFPDRYSGNTIY